These 25 T cell receptor beta chains originate from one sample sequenced in a study of patients and donors after allogeneic stem cell transplantation (dated by TCRdb to 2020 to 2022). Libraries were prepared through RT-PCR. Instrument used: NextSeq 550. The raw public data were reprocessed by TCRdb itself: fastp quality trimming at Q25, MiXCR clonotype calling, in-frame beta chains only. One record per CDR3 amino acid sequence lists the most common genes and DNA. For this sample there are some 160,000 distinct CDR3 sequences; about a quarter appear just once. The ten largest clones take up roughly a quarter of the sample. The sequencing input was blood, either unsorted or a sorted T cell fraction (not recorded which). The receptors come from a human donor who was either an allogeneic HSCT recipient or a stem cell or donor lymphocyte infusion donor (not recorded which). It is not recorded whose cells these are; they may come from a transplant donor.

This clonotype is a singleton in its sample. The rearrangement uses TRBV13 and TRBJ2-4; 7 positions agree with TRBD2. With 5 bases clipped from V and 5 bases from J, the junction kept 9 bases outside the gene matches. CDR1 is PRHDT, CDR2 FYEKMQ, per germline (reference sequence). CDR3 length: 15 residues. CDR3 sequence: CASSRQLGRENIQYF. The CDR3 nucleotides read TGTGCCAGCAGCCGTCAACTTGGGAGGGAAAACATTCAGTACTTC.

The rearrangement uses TRBV6-2 or TRBV6-3 and TRBJ1-4, with D uncertain. V lost 8 bases to trimming and J lost 0 bases, with 10 bases between them. This CDR3 contains 14 residues. Germline V gene data show CDR1 as MNHEY and CDR2 as SVGEGT. The CDR3 nucleotides are TGTGCCAGCTTCAAAGATGCAACTAATGAAAAACTGTTTTTT. Its translation: CASFKDATNEKLFF.

The chain has TRBV12-3 or TRBV12-4 and TRBJ2-3; no clear D. The ends were cut back, 2 bases at V and 6 bases at J, with 9 bases in the middle. The CDR3 covers 13 residues. The CDR3 DNA reads as TGTGCCAGCAGTTTATTAACCCGGGATACGCAGTATTTT. Its protein is CASSLLTRDTQYF.

The chain couples TRBV5-1 to TRBJ2-2; possibly TRBD2 for D (5 bases). CDR3 length equals 15 residues. With 2 bases removed from V and 4 bases from J, the gap between germline ends came to 12 bases. Per germline, CDR1 SGHRS and CDR2 YFSETQ. The CDR3 loop reads CASSFRDSRTGELFF. In DNA, the CDR3 is TGCGCCAGCAGCTTCCGGGATTCGCGCACCGGGGAGCTGTTTTTT.

This chain connects TRBV9 to TRBJ1-1; D is unclear. The CDR3 spans 14 residues. The V gene's germline CDR1 is SGDLS and CDR2 YYNGEE. V was trimmed by 3 bases and J by 1 base, leaving 10 bases between them. The CDR3 DNA reads as TGTGCCAGCAGCGGATACAGTGAGAACACTGAAGCTTTCTTT. Its protein is CASSGYSENTEAFF.

This clonotype was seen a few times. The chain uses TRBV6-1 and TRBJ2-5; 8 nucleotides agree with TRBD1. In germline, CDR1 is MNHNS, CDR2 SASEGT. The CDR3 covers 17 residues. V dropped 3 bases and J dropped 1; count of bases not matched to a gene: 10. As DNA, the CDR3 is TGTGCCAGCAGTGACTTGTTGGACAGGGACTTCCAAGAGACCCAGTACTTC. It codes for CASSDLLDRDFQETQYF.

This clonotype came up a few times. The V and J genes are TRBV14 and TRBJ2-5; D gene uncertain. Germline V gene data show CDR1 as SGHDN and CDR2 as FVKESK. The CDR3 has 12 amino acids. Trimming removed 0 bases from V and 6 bases from J, with 5 bases in between. The CDR3 sequence is CASSQDVQTQYF. Here the CDR3 DNA reads TGTGCCAGCAGCCAAGATGTCCAGACCCAGTACTTC.

This clonotype was counted between two and nine times. The chain is built from TRBV20-1 and TRBJ1-4; D not certain. Germline V gene lookup returns CDR1 DFQATT and CDR2 SNEGSKA (reference sequence). V dropped 0 bases and J dropped 8 bases, with 10 bases sitting between them. This CDR3 has 13 amino acids. Here the CDR3 DNA reads TGCAGTGCTAGAGATCTCCGGAGGGAAAAACTGTTTTTT. Protein sequence: CSARDLRREKLFF.

The genes are TRBV6-2 or TRBV6-3 and TRBJ2-1, with a tentative D call TRBD2 (6 bases). This CDR3 is built from 18 residues. Per germline, CDR1 MNHEY and CDR2 SVGEGT. V lost 0 bases and J 3 bases, leaving 18 bases between the germline ends. CDR3 bases: TGTGCCAGCAGTTACTCGAGGGCCTTAGCGGACCACTACAATGAGCAGTTCTTC. As protein: CASSYSRALADHYNEQFF.

This clonotype was seen only a few times. This rearrangement joins TRBV27 to TRBJ2-7; weak D call: TRBD2 (6 bases). V was pared by 6 bases and J by 2 bases, with 17 bases between. CDR3 length: 15 amino acids. The germline gives CDR1 MNHEY, CDR2 SMNVEV (reference sequence). DNA of the CDR3: TGTGCCAGCAGCCAATTCACCGGGAGTACCTACGAGCAGTACTTC. Translated, it gives CASSQFTGSTYEQYF.

The V and J genes are TRBV6-5 and TRBJ2-2, with D hard to call. In germline, CDR1 is MNHEY, CDR2 SVGAGI. The CDR3 runs 15 residues. Trimming removed 8 bases from V and 0 bases from J, with 13 bases in between. CDR3 sequence: CASEPLGSNTGELFF. CDR3 sequence (DNA): TGTGCCAGCGAACCCTTGGGTTCGAACACCGGGGAGCTGTTTTTT.

V usage is TRBV3-1 and J usage is TRBJ2-1, with D perhaps matching TRBD2 (6 bases). Germline V gene sequence: CDR1 LGHDT, CDR2 YNNKEL (reference sequence). Deletions cut 0 bases from V and 5 bases from J, with 11 bases between. This CDR3 spans 15 amino acids. The CDR3 reads CASSQDSGANNEQFF. CDR3 in DNA: TGTGCCAGCAGCCAAGATAGCGGAGCAAACAATGAGCAGTTCTTC.

This clonotype was observed a handful of times. The chain carries TRBV14 and TRBJ2-7; TRBD2 might be the D (6 bases). This CDR3 is built from 14 residues. Between the trimmed V and J ends, which lost 1 base and 7 bases, there was a span of 14 bases. Looked up from germline, CDR1 is SGHDN and CDR2 is FVKESK. CDR3 sequence: CASSQVKLSGEQYF. The CDR3 region has the DNA TGTGCCAGCAGCCAAGTTAAGTTGAGCGGGGAGCAGTACTTC. Full variable domain (missing parts from reference TRBV14 and TRBJ2-7): EAGVTQFPSHSVIEKGQTVTLRCDPISGHDNLYWYRRVMGKEIKFLLHFVKESKQDESGMPNNRFLAERTGGTYSTLKVQPAELEDSGVYFCASSQVKLSGEQYFGPGTRLTVT.

The CDR3 DNA sequence: TGTGCCAGCAGTTTAGGCACACGCAGCCCAGGCTCCTACGAGCAGTACTTC. It is translated as CASSLGTRSPGSYEQYF. V usage is TRBV12-3 or TRBV12-4 and J usage is TRBJ2-7; D unclear. With 1 base removed from V and 0 bases from J, the gap between germline ends came to 16 bases. This CDR3 contains 17 residues.

V usage is TRBV7-9 and J usage is TRBJ2-3, with 8 bases aligning to TRBD2. The CDR3 sequence is 14 residues long. Germline V gene lookup returns CDR1 SEHNR and CDR2 FQNEAQ (reference sequence). The junction had 5 bases not matched to a gene; V was cut back by 6 bases and J by 3 bases. In DNA form, the CDR3 reads TGTGCCAGCAGGGAGGGACTAGGAACAGATACGCAGTATTTT. As protein: CASREGLGTDTQYF.

This sequence joins TRBV7-9 and TRBJ2-7; D is possibly TRBD1 or TRBD2 (5 bases each). Deletions cut 0 bases from V and 3 bases from J, with 15 bases between. Germline CDR1 is SEHNR and CDR2 is FQNEAQ (reference sequence). This CDR3 has 16 residues. CDR3 DNA sequence: TGTGCCAGCAGCTTAGCCGTCGGGGCCCGACTCTACGAGCAGTACTTC. Its protein product is CASSLAVGARLYEQYF.

The chain combines TRBV20-1 with TRBJ2-7; no definite D call. This CDR3 spans 15 amino acids. CDR1 and CDR2 (germline): DFQATT, SNEGSKA (reference sequence). V was pared by 1 base and J by 4 bases, with 17 bases between. CDR3 residues: CSARGDLGVGYEQYF. CDR3 nucleotide sequence: TGCAGTGCTAGAGGTGACCTTGGGGTCGGGTACGAGCAGTACTTC.

This clonotype came up many times. CDR3 DNA sequence: TGCAGTGCAGGACAGGGAGGAAATCAGCCCCAGCATTTT. It translates to CSAGQGGNQPQHF. The V gene is TRBV20-1, the J gene TRBJ1-5; 8 nucleotides align to TRBD1. V trimming: 6 bases; J trimming: 4 bases; junction bases outside the gene matches: 5. Germline V gives CDR1 DFQATT, CDR2 SNEGSKA (reference sequence). CDR3 length: 13 residues.

This clonotype was observed a few times. The V and J genes are TRBV5-1 and TRBJ1-1; D is unresolved. The CDR3 covers 13 residues. Trimming shortened V by 2 bases and J by 6 bases, and 11 bases separated the two germline ends. Germline V lookup: CDR1 SGHRS, CDR2 YFSETQ. In nucleotides, the CDR3 is TGCGCCAGCAGCTTCGGTTCGCCGGCTGAAGCTTTCTTT. Translated: CASSFGSPAEAFF.

The chain combines TRBV15 with TRBJ2-7; no clear D gene. V lost 3 bases to trimming and J lost 2 bases, with 8 bases between them. This CDR3 comprises 13 residues. In germline, CDR1 is LNHNV, CDR2 YYDKDF (reference sequence). CDR3 sequence (DNA): TGTGCCACCAGCAGTGACTTTACCTACGAGCAGTACTTC. This translates into CATSSDFTYEQYF.

The chain links TRBV5-1 to TRBJ2-7, with 14 bases matching TRBD2. CDR3 size: 17 residues. From germline, CDR1 is SGHRS and CDR2 YFSETQ. Unmatched junction bases numbered 9, after V lost 4 bases and J lost 3 bases. The CDR3 DNA sequence: TGCGCCAGCAGCCTGGGACTAGCGGGAGAAGGTTTCTACGAGCAGTACTTC. Residues: CASSLGLAGEGFYEQYF.

This clonotype was observed a single time. The gene calls are TRBV7-8 and TRBJ2-3, with TRBD2 identical over 8 bases. Germline assignment: CDR1 SGHVS and CDR2 FQNEAQ. Trimming removed 5 bases from V and 3 bases from J; junction bases left unmatched: 10. CDR3 size: 16 residues. For the CDR3, the DNA is TGTGCCAGCAGCATAGGAACGGGAGGGTCTACAGATACGCAGTATTTT. Encoded protein: CASSIGTGGSTDTQYF.

This clonotype turned up a few times. V is TRBV11-2 and J is TRBJ1-1; no definite D call. This CDR3 is built from 14 residues. Deletions cut 5 bases from V and 6 bases from J, with 16 bases between. Germline assignment: CDR1 SGHAT and CDR2 FQNNGV. The DNA of the CDR3 is TGTGCCAGCAGCCCGCGCGGCGGAAGCTCTGAAGCTTTCTTT. It specifies CASSPRGGSSEAFF. Based on the CDR3 plus reference TRBV11-2 and TRBJ1-1, the full variable domain is EAGVAQSPRYKIIEKRQSVAFWCNPISGHATLYWYQQILGQGPKLLIQFQNNGVVDDSQLPKDRFSAERLKGVDSTLKIQPAKLEDSAVYLCASSPRGGSSEAFFGQGTRLTVV.

This clonotype was counted once. V is TRBV12-3 or TRBV12-4 and J is TRBJ2-4; 8 nucleotides align to TRBD1. V shed 6 bases, J shed 0 bases, and the junction held 7 bases outside the gene matches. CDR3 size: 16 residues. The CDR3 sequence is CASSSRQGLAKNIQYF. The CDR3 coding sequence is TGTGCCAGCAGCTCCCGACAGGGGCTAGCCAAAAACATTCAGTACTTC.

This clonotype was detected a few times. The chain couples TRBV5-1 to TRBJ2-3, with 11 bases aligning to TRBD2. V gave up 4 bases and J gave up 2 bases; unmatched junction bases: 9. Germline V lookup: CDR1 SGHRS, CDR2 YFSETQ. CDR3 length equals 17 residues. This CDR3 reads CASSPILAGGITDTQYF. The CDR3 DNA sequence: TGCGCCAGCAGCCCGATCTTAGCGGGGGGGATCACAGATACGCAGTATTTT.